This TCR beta chain was recovered during a study of T-cell memory formation after mild COVID-19. Overall study findings and caveats: Clones that shrank (day 15 to 85) were balanced CD4/CD8, whereas later expanders leaned CD4+.

The CDR3 has 12 residues. V lost 1 base, J lost 14 bases, and 15 bases lay in between. In germline, CDR1 is DFQATT, CDR2 SNEGSKA (reference sequence). 5'RACE with constant-segment primers yielded barcoded, UMI-tagged TCR alpha and TCR beta cDNA libraries. From the 5' RACE reads, TCRdb called clonotypes with MiXCR, one entry per CDR3 protein. The sample contains about 350,000 distinct CDR3 sequences, roughly an eighth of which appear only once. This clonotype was counted ten times or more. Its specificity is unknown. This clonotype was obtained from a man in his late teens or twenties who had mild COVID-19 (a few samples of this study predate the infection). Cell type and time point are not known. This chain links TRBV20-1 with TRBJ1-5; TRBD1 might be the D (6 bases). Sequencing was performed on PBMCs or a T cell subset sorted from them (not recorded which). The CDR3 sequence: CSARGQGPRKHF. The CDR3 region has the DNA TGCAGTGCTAGAGGGCAGGGGCCCCGAAAGCATTTT.